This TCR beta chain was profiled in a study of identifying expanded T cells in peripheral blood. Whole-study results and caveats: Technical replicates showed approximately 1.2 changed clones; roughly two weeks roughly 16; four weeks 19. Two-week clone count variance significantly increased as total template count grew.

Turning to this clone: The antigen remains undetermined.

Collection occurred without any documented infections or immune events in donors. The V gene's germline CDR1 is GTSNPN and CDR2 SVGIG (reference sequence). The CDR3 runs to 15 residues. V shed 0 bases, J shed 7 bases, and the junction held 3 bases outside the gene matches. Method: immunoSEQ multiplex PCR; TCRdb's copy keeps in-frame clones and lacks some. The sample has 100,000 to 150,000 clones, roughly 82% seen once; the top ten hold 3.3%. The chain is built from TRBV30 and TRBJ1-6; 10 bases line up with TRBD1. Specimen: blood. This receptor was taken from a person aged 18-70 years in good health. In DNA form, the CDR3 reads TGTGCCTGGAGTGTCGCGGGACAGGGGAATTCACCCCTCCACTTT. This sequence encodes CAWSVAGQGNSPLHF.